This T cell receptor (beta chain) is drawn from a study of CD8 T cells in Susac syndrome. Study-level points and caveats: Acknowledgment was made by the study that its TCR sequencing and HLA analysis involved a relatively small number of individuals.

TEMRA cells were FACS-enriched, with CD8+ and CD4+ T cells isolated negatively. A quantity of roughly 0.5 to 1 ug RNA underwent reverse transcription using random hexamers. The TCR beta CDR3 was amplified by immunoSEQ multiplex PCR across 54 Vbeta, 13 Jbeta. Using its own MiXCR run on the immunoSEQ multiplex PCR reads, TCRdb lists one record per CDR3 protein. The sample holds 110,000 or so distinct CDR3 sequences, roughly 92% seen once. Points on this clonotype: Its antigen is not identified.

The CDR3 consists of 17 residues. The V and J ends lost 2 bases and 2 bases, in that order; junction bases with no gene match: 11. Germline lookup yields CDR1 GTSNPN and CDR2 SVGIG (reference sequence). The rearrangement uses TRBV30 and TRBJ2-3; 9 nucleotides agree with TRBD2. This TCR was recovered from a human donor in good health. Sequenced sample: CD4+ T cells from PBMCs. The CDR3 region has the DNA TGTGCCTGGAGTTTAAGACAGACTAGCGGACACACAGATACGCAGTATTTT. This encodes CAWSLRQTSGHTDTQYF.